This entry lists 26 T cell receptor beta chains sequenced from one sample in a study of blood T cell repertoires in COVID-19. Assay used: immunoSEQ multiplex PCR; TCRdb lists only in-frame clones, some missing. The sample consists of tens of thousands of clones, around nine tenths of them appearing once. The sequenced material came from peripheral blood. The receptor source for this set is a man in his fifties or sixties with acute or convalescent COVID-19.

The chain combines TRBV7-9 with TRBJ1-3, with D maybe TRBD1 (5 bases). The CDR3 runs 15 residues. Germline V gene data show CDR1 as SEHNR and CDR2 as FQNEAQ (reference sequence). Trimming pared 5 bases from V and 2 bases from J, leaving 13 bases between. DNA for the CDR3: TGTGCCAGCAGCCCTGCAGGGAACGCTGGAAACACCATATATTTT. Translating gives CASSPAGNAGNTIYF.

The chain recombines TRBV5-1 with TRBJ1-2, with D possibly TRBD1 on 5 matching bases. Trimming removed 2 bases from V and 3 bases from J, with 11 bases in between. Looked up from germline, CDR1 is SGHRS and CDR2 is YFSETQ. CDR3 length equals 14 residues. As DNA, the CDR3 is TGCGCCAGCAGCTTAACAGCGGGGGACTATGGCTACACCTTC. Amino acid sequence: CASSLTAGDYGYTF.

This clone was detected only once. The V and J genes are TRBV18 and TRBJ1-6; the match to TRBD1 covers 9 bases. The germline V gene encodes CDR1 KGHSH and CDR2 LQKENI. This CDR3 contains 14 residues. V shed 5 bases and J 10 bases; nucleotides not matched to a gene: 6. CDR3 nucleotide sequence: TGTGCCAGCTCATCGGACAGGGGAGGGTCACCCCTCCACTTT. This codes for CASSSDRGGSPLHF.

This rearrangement joins TRBV9 to TRBJ1-5; tentatively, D is TRBD1 (5 bases). Between the trimmed V and J ends, which lost 1 base and 4 bases, there was a span of 18 bases. The CDR3 spans 17 residues. Germline values: CDR1 SGDLS, CDR2 YYNGEE. CDR3 DNA: TGTGCCAGCAGCGTATATGAGACAGCGACGGAGAATCAGCCCCAGCATTTT. Translation: CASSVYETATENQPQHF.

This clone has just one count. This chain joins TRBV29-1 and TRBJ2-5, with 8 bases identical to TRBD2. The germline gives CDR1 SQVTM, CDR2 ANQGSEA. J lost 0 bases, V lost 6 bases, and 6 bases had no gene match. The CDR3 runs 14 residues. Written as DNA, the CDR3 is TGCAGCGTGCCCGGGGGGGGTAACCAAGAGACCCAGTACTTC. Residues: CSVPGGGNQETQYF.

The J gene is TRBJ1-1, the V gene TRBV11-3, with 12 bases identical to TRBD1. This CDR3 has 20 residues. V shed 0 bases and J 2 bases; nucleotides not matched to a gene: 13. Germline assignment: CDR1 SGHNT and CDR2 YENEEA. The CDR3 loop reads CASSLENFVRDRGPNTEAFF. The CDR3 DNA follows: TGTGCCAGCAGCTTAGAAAACTTCGTCCGGGACAGGGGGCCCAACACTGAAGCTTTCTTT.

This chain uses TRBV4-1 with TRBJ2-6; TRBD2 might be the D (5 bases). The V and J ends lost 1 base and 0 bases respectively, with 13 bases between them. The CDR3 loop spans 18 amino acids. In germline, CDR1 is MGHRA, CDR2 YSYEKL. The CDR3 nucleotides read TGCGCCAGCAGCCAAGGACGAGGGAGCCCCTCTGGGGCCAACGTCCTGACTTTC. This sequence encodes CASSQGRGSPSGANVLTF.

V gene TRBV19 combines with J gene TRBJ1-5, with TRBD1 matching over 7 bases. The CDR3 has 14 residues. The germline V gene has CDR1 LNHDA and CDR2 SQIVND (reference sequence). V trimming: 6 bases; J trimming: 1 base; junction bases outside the gene matches: 3. CDR3 sequence: CASSSDRSNQPQHF. CDR3 nucleotides: TGTGCCAGTAGCTCGGACAGGAGCAATCAGCCCCAGCATTTT.

This sequence joins TRBV2 and TRBJ2-2; TRBD1 matches at 8 bases. Germline V gives CDR1 SNHLY, CDR2 FYNNEI. With 3 bases clipped from V and 4 bases from J, the junction kept 4 bases outside the gene matches. The CDR3 has 15 residues. The CDR3 region is CASSEDRVGTGELFF. CDR3 sequence (DNA): TGTGCCAGCAGTGAGGACAGGGTAGGCACCGGGGAGCTGTTTTTT.

The chain recombines TRBV5-6 with TRBJ2-3; D is uncertain. The length of the CDR3 is 14 residues. V was clipped by 2 bases and J by 6 bases, with 13 bases between them. Looked up from germline, CDR1 is SGHDT and CDR2 is YYEEEE. CDR3 loop: CASSFGGALDTQYF. In DNA, the CDR3 is TGTGCCAGCAGCTTTGGCGGAGCCCTTGATACGCAGTATTTT.

The V gene is TRBV6-1, the J gene TRBJ2-1; possibly TRBD1 for D (6 bases). Per the germline V gene, CDR1 is MNHNS and CDR2 is SASEGT. The CDR3 has 16 amino acids. V was clipped by 2 bases and J by 1 base, with 12 bases between them. As DNA, the CDR3 is TGTGCCAGCAGTGAATCGCAGGGGATTTCCTACAATGAGCAGTTCTTC. Translated: CASSESQGISYNEQFF.

The chain is built from TRBV3-1 (or the pseudogene TRBV3-2) and TRBJ1-5; TRBD1 might be the D (5 bases). The CDR3 loop spans 14 amino acids. The ends were cut back, 1 base at V and 6 bases at J, with 10 bases in the middle. Germline CDR1 and CDR2: LGHDT and YNNKEL (reference sequence). CDR3 residues: CASSQGAGGQPQHF. CDR3 in DNA: TGTGCCAGCAGCCAAGGGGCCGGGGGTCAGCCCCAGCATTTT.

The V gene is TRBV27, the J gene TRBJ2-5, with 10 bases fitting TRBD2. The CDR3 is made up of 15 amino acids. Germline CDR1 and CDR2: MNHEY and SMNVEV (reference sequence). Trimming removed 4 bases from V and 4 bases from J; junction bases left unmatched: 6. Written as DNA, the CDR3 is TGTGCCAGCAGTTGGACTAGCGGAGGCGTAGAGACCCAGTACTTC. Translated: CASSWTSGGVETQYF.

This rearrangement joins TRBV7-2 to TRBJ2-5; 9 bases match TRBD2. The CDR3 is 18 amino acids. The junction had 16 bases not matched to a gene; V was cut back by 1 base and J by 7 bases. Germline V gene data show CDR1 as SGHTA and CDR2 as FQGNSA. This CDR3 is CASSLVVGGSGRLGTQYF. CDR3 sequence (DNA): TGTGCCAGCAGCTTAGTGGTGGGCGGGAGCGGGAGGTTGGGGACCCAGTACTTC.

This clone was recorded once. This rearrangement joins TRBV4-1 to TRBJ2-6; 7 bases agree with TRBD1. With V trimmed by 11 bases and J by 0 bases, 7 bases remained unmatched. The CDR3 consists of 15 residues. Germline CDR1 reads MGHRA; CDR2 reads YSYEKL. CDR3 DNA: TGCGCCGCTGCCCGGACAGGCTCTGGGGCCAACGTCCTGACTTTC. Amino acids: CAAARTGSGANVLTF.

This sequence joins TRBV28 and TRBJ2-7, with 8 bases fitting TRBD1. Germline V gene sequence: CDR1 MDHEN, CDR2 SYDVKM. J was trimmed by 4 bases and V by 6 bases; bases with no gene match: 14. This CDR3 contains 16 residues. In DNA form, the CDR3 reads TGTGCCAGCAGGGACAGATTGACAGGGGACTCGTACGAGCAGTACTTC. It translates to CASRDRLTGDSYEQYF.

The J gene is TRBJ2-2, the V gene TRBV19; 15 bases line up with TRBD2. V dropped 9 bases and J dropped 4; count of bases not matched to a gene: 3. The germline gives CDR1 LNHDA, CDR2 SQIVND (reference sequence). This CDR3 contains 15 residues. The DNA for the CDR3 is TGTGCCAGCCGGACTAGCGGGAGGGGCACCGGGGAGCTGTTTTTT. Translated: CASRTSGRGTGELFF. The full variable domain, rest sourced from reference TRBV19 and TRBJ2-2, is DGGITQSPKYLFRKEGQNVTLSCEQNLNHDAMYWYRQDPGQGLRLIYYSQIVNDFQKGDIAEGYSVSREKKESFPLTVTSAQKNPTAFYLCASRTSGRGTGELFFGEGSRLTVL.

The rearrangement links TRBV6-5 to TRBJ1-2; D gene uncertain. CDR1 and CDR2 (germline): MNHEY, SVGAGI. V lost 6 bases and J 8 bases, leaving 13 bases between the germline ends. The CDR3 has 12 residues. The CDR3 loop reads CASRLHGGGYTF. CDR3 DNA sequence: TGTGCCAGCAGGCTTCATGGCGGAGGCTACACCTTC.

The rearrangement uses TRBV4-1 and TRBJ2-7; 9 bases are a match to TRBD2. Germline V CDR1 and CDR2: MGHRA, YSYEKL. The ends lost 0 bases at V and 0 bases at J; junction bases unmatched: 3. The CDR3 has 16 amino acids. The CDR3 here is CASSQDSGSSSYEQYF. The CDR3 DNA is TGCGCCAGCAGCCAAGATAGCGGGAGTAGCTCCTACGAGCAGTACTTC.

The chain links TRBV6-5 to TRBJ1-5, with a tentative D call TRBD1 (6 bases). Germline CDR1 is MNHEY and CDR2 is SVGAGI. CDR3 length: 13 amino acids. V lost 5 bases and J 4 bases, leaving 9 bases between the germline ends. CDR3 sequence: CASSLQGNQPQHF. The CDR3, as DNA: TGTGCCAGCAGTCTACAGGGAAATCAGCCCCAGCATTTT.

The chain employs TRBV11-3 and TRBJ2-1; 7 nucleotides align to TRBD2. The V segment lost 1 base and the J segment 9 bases; nucleotides outside the gene matches: 9. This CDR3 is 15 amino acids long. Germline loops: CDR1 SGHNT, CDR2 YENEEA. The CDR3 loop is CASSLGPPSGSEQFF. The CDR3 coding sequence is TGTGCCAGCAGCTTAGGCCCCCCTAGCGGCAGTGAGCAGTTCTTC. The variable domain in full, completed from reference TRBV11-3 and TRBJ2-1, reads EAGVVQSPRYKIIEKKQPVAFWCNPISGHNTLYWYLQNLGQGPELLIRYENEEAVDDSQLPKDRFSAERLKGVDSTLKIQPAELGDSAVYLCASSLGPPSGSEQFFGPGTRLTVL.

The chain links TRBV13 to TRBJ1-4, with 7 nucleotides matching TRBD1. The germline V gene encodes CDR1 PRHDT and CDR2 FYEKMQ (reference sequence). The V segment lost 2 bases and the J segment 7 bases; nucleotides outside the gene matches: 1. The CDR3 has 13 residues. The CDR3 DNA sequence: TGTGCCAGCAGCTTAAACAGGGGTGAAAAACTGTTTTTT. Protein sequence: CASSLNRGEKLFF.

V gene TRBV7-9 combines with J gene TRBJ2-1; D perhaps matches TRBD1 (6 bases). This CDR3 is built from 11 residues. The V and J ends lost 3 bases and 10 bases respectively, with 7 bases between them. CDR1 and CDR2 (germline): SEHNR, FQNEAQ (reference sequence). CDR3 coding DNA: TGTGCCAGCAGCTTGGGGGCCGAGCAGTTCTTC. It is translated as CASSLGAEQFF.

This clone was observed a single time. This chain links TRBV18 with TRBJ1-1; D gene uncertain. The CDR3 spans 16 residues. Germline CDR1 reads KGHSH; CDR2 reads LQKENI. The V end lost 0 bases, the J end lost 4 bases, and 15 bases lay between the germline ends. CDR3 in DNA: TGTGCCAGCTCACCACCGGAGATGGCGGGTGGCACTGAAGCTTTCTTT. Its protein is CASSPPEMAGGTEAFF.

The chain uses TRBV28 and TRBJ1-6; TRBD1 matches 7 bases. The CDR3 is made up of 14 amino acids. V lost 3 bases to trimming and J lost 10 bases; unmatched junction nucleotides: 6. CDR1 and CDR2 from the germline V gene are MDHEN and SYDVKM. CDR3 bases: TGTGCCAGCAGTTTGGAGGGGGCGAGGTCACCCCTCCACTTT. It specifies CASSLEGARSPLHF. Based on the CDR3 plus reference TRBV28 and TRBJ1-6, the full variable domain is DVKVTQSSRYLVKRTGEKVFLECVQDMDHENMFWYRQDPGLGLRLIYFSYDVKMKEKGDIPEGYSVSREKKERFSLILESASTNQTSMYLCASSLEGARSPLHFGNGTRLTVT.

The CDR3 loop is CASSQHGNSNQPQHF. Here the CDR3 DNA reads TGTGCCAGCAGCCAACACGGGAACAGCAATCAGCCCCAGCATTTT. The V call is TRBV3-1 (or the pseudogene TRBV3-2), the J call TRBJ1-5; D ambiguous. The CDR3 has 15 amino acids. Between the trimmed V and J ends, which lost 2 bases and 1 base, there was a span of 9 bases. Looked up from germline, CDR1 is LGHDT and CDR2 is YNNKEL (reference sequence).